The T cell receptor (beta chain) described here comes from a study of shared clonotypes between healthy human individuals. Study information: Samples came from a couple of female and a few male donors aged 18 to 49.

Assay: immunoSEQ multiplex PCR; the TCRdb copy retains only in-frame clones and omits some. Of approximately 600,000 clones in the sample, approximately 95% were seen once. It was CD45RO-negative cells, positively selected for CCR7, that made up naive CD8 cells, with terminally differentiated effector memory CD45RA+ cells excluded. This clone was recorded only once. The CDR3 spans 15 residues. Trimming took 0 bases from V and 6 from J, leaving 12 bases between them. Germline CDR1 SGHDT, CDR2 YYEEEE. The receptor comes from a woman aged 25 to 45 in good health. The V and J genes are TRBV5-6 and TRBJ1-4, with D hard to call. Sequencing was carried out using naive CD8+ T cells sorted from blood. The CDR3 sequence is CASSLARHGYEKLFF. In DNA form, the CDR3 reads TGTGCCAGCAGCTTGGCCAGACACGGCTATGAAAAACTGTTTTTT.